This T cell receptor (beta chain) originates from a study of T cell responses to AZD1222 COVID-19 vaccine. Broader study findings: The donor cohort was predominantly white British with a female majority, and clonal diversity may have been underestimated. Spike-specific TCR breadth and depth both grew after two AZD1222 doses.

Details on this clone: Its specificity is unknown.

Sequencing used immunoSEQ multiplex PCR; TCRdb keeps in-frame clones, though not all of them. The table lists 140,000 to 150,000 clones, 70% to 90% of them singletons, with 8% in the top ten. V was pared by 6 bases and J by 7 bases, with 7 bases of the junction left unmatched. The CDR3 has 14 residues. The V gene's germline CDR1 is MNHEY and CDR2 SVGAGI. This TCR was sampled from an adult in good health. The sequencing here drew on peripheral blood, taken on day 0 of AZD1222 vaccination. The J gene is TRBJ2-2, the V gene TRBV6-5, with 8 positions matching TRBD2. This chain's CDR3 is CASRPGLVNGELFF. The CDR3 DNA reads as TGTGCCAGCAGACCGGGACTAGTAAACGGGGAGCTGTTTTTT.